This T cell receptor (beta chain) is drawn from a study of CD8 T cells in Susac syndrome. Overall study: Patients with Susac syndrome had blood drawn and were at that point therapy-naive, on corticosteroids, or on intravenous immunoglobulin alone. Study-wide findings and caveats: Susac syndrome CD4+ T cell repertoires showed no clonal expansion.

Roughly 0.45 to 1 ug RNA was reverse transcribed with random hexamers. MiXCR, run by TCRdb on the immunoSEQ multiplex PCR reads, gives a single entry per CDR3 protein. The sample carries 160,000 or so distinct CDR3 sequences, roughly 95% recorded once. Trimming cost V 1 base and J 0 bases, with 9 bases left between them. From germline, CDR1 is SSHAT and CDR2 FNYEAQ (reference sequence). The CDR3 sequence is 15 residues long. With regard to this clonotype: Its antigen remains unidentified.

The clonotype was recovered from a human donor with Susac syndrome. The V gene is TRBV7-7, the J gene TRBJ2-5; D perhaps matches TRBD1 (5 bases). The sequencing sample was made of CD4+ T cells from PBMCs. The CDR3 bases are TGTGCCAGCAGCTTAGGGAGACAGAACCAAGAGACCCAGTACTTC. It specifies CASSLGRQNQETQYF.